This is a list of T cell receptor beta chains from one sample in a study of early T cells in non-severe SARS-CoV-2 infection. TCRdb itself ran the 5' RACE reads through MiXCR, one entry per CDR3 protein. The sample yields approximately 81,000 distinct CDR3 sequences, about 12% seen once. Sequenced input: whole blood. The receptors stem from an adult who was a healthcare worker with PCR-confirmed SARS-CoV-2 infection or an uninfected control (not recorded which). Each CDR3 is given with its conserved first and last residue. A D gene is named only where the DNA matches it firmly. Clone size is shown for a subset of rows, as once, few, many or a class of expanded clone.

CDR3aa: CSARAPGGTNEKLFF; CDR3nt: TGCAGTGCTAGAGCTCCGGGGGGTACTAATGAAAAACTGTTTTTT; v_gene: TRBV20-1; d_gene: NA; j_gene: TRBJ1-4; abundance: NA
CDR3aa: CASSMYGGAYNEQFF; CDR3nt: TGTGCCAGCAGTATGTACGGGGGGGCCTACAATGAGCAGTTCTTC; v_gene: TRBV27; d_gene: TRBD2; j_gene: TRBJ2-1; abundance: NA
CDR3aa: CASSLSASYNEQFF; CDR3nt: TGTGCCAGCAGCTTATCGGCCAGCTACAATGAGCAGTTCTTC; v_gene: TRBV7-9; d_gene: NA; j_gene: TRBJ2-1; abundance: NA
CDR3aa: CASSREYYEQYF; CDR3nt: TGTGCCAGCAGTCGGGAATACTACGAGCAGTACTTC; v_gene: TRBV2; d_gene: NA; j_gene: TRBJ2-7; abundance: many
CDR3aa: CASSPRAVGRGSPLHF; CDR3nt: TGTGCCAGCAGTCCACGGGCTGTAGGGCGGGGTTCACCCCTCCACTTT; v_gene: TRBV12-3/TRBV12-4; d_gene: NA; j_gene: TRBJ1-6; abundance: few
CDR3aa: CASSSKTTGELFF; CDR3nt: TGTGCCAGCAGCTCCAAGACCACCGGGGAGCTGTTTTTT; v_gene: TRBV5-5; d_gene: NA; j_gene: TRBJ2-2; abundance: NA
CDR3aa: CSARSPSGRLYNEQFF; CDR3nt: TGCAGTGCTAGAAGCCCCAGCGGGAGACTCTACAATGAGCAGTTCTTC; v_gene: TRBV20-1; d_gene: TRBD2; j_gene: TRBJ2-1; abundance: NA
CDR3aa: CASSLDRTRGRTEAFF; CDR3nt: TGTGCCAGCAGCTTAGATAGGACCCGAGGGCGCACTGAAGCTTTCTTT; v_gene: TRBV11-2; d_gene: NA; j_gene: TRBJ1-1; abundance: NA
CDR3aa: CASSIILQETQYF; CDR3nt: TGTGCCAGTAGTATTATCTTGCAAGAGACCCAGTACTTC; v_gene: TRBV19; d_gene: NA; j_gene: TRBJ2-5; abundance: NA
CDR3aa: CASSFGGSGDYNEQFF; CDR3nt: TGTGCCAGCAGCTTTGGGGGCAGCGGGGACTACAATGAGCAGTTCTTC; v_gene: TRBV7-2; d_gene: NA; j_gene: TRBJ2-1; abundance: NA
CDR3aa: CASSEAAGGPYEQYF; CDR3nt: TGTGCCAGCAGTGAAGCGGCAGGGGGCCCCTACGAGCAGTACTTC; v_gene: TRBV6-1; d_gene: TRBD1; j_gene: TRBJ2-7; abundance: NA
CDR3aa: CASSPGLMRRFF; CDR3nt: TGCGCCAGCAGCCCTGGGCTAATGAGGCGTTTCTTC; v_gene: TRBV4-1; d_gene: NA; j_gene: TRBJ2-1; abundance: NA
CDR3aa: CSVGSPAGTEAFF; CDR3nt: TGCAGCGTTGGATCTCCGGCGGGGACTGAAGCTTTCTTT; v_gene: TRBV29-1; d_gene: NA; j_gene: TRBJ1-1; abundance: few
CDR3aa: CASSSGQVRASSYEQYF; CDR3nt: TGCGCCAGCAGCTCGGGACAGGTGCGGGCTAGCTCCTACGAGCAGTACTTC; v_gene: TRBV5-1; d_gene: TRBD1; j_gene: TRBJ2-7; abundance: few
CDR3aa: CASGLVLFGRMRNQPQHF; CDR3nt: TGTGCTAGTGGTTTGGTACTTTTCGGGAGAATGCGCAATCAGCCCCAGCATTTT; v_gene: TRBV12-5; d_gene: NA; j_gene: TRBJ1-5; abundance: many
CDR3aa: CSARDGERGTDTQYF; CDR3nt: TGCAGTGCTAGAGACGGAGAAAGAGGCACAGATACGCAGTATTTT; v_gene: TRBV20-1; d_gene: NA; j_gene: TRBJ2-3; abundance: many
CDR3aa: CAISDGPTGNNEQFF; CDR3nt: TGTGCCATCAGTGACGGGCCCACAGGGAACAATGAGCAGTTCTTC; v_gene: TRBV10-3; d_gene: NA; j_gene: TRBJ2-1; abundance: many
CDR3aa: CASLRDTEEDTQYF; CDR3nt: TGTGCCAGCCTCCGGGACACGGAGGAGGATACGCAGTATTTT; v_gene: TRBV6-1; d_gene: NA; j_gene: TRBJ2-3; abundance: NA
CDR3aa: CSARSGRSTYEQYF; CDR3nt: TGCAGTGCTAGATCAGGGCGGTCCACCTACGAGCAGTACTTC; v_gene: TRBV20-1; d_gene: NA; j_gene: TRBJ2-7; abundance: NA
CDR3aa: CSVDDVETQYF; CDR3nt: TGCAGCGTTGATGACGTTGAGACCCAGTACTTC; v_gene: TRBV29-1; d_gene: NA; j_gene: TRBJ2-5; abundance: few
CDR3aa: CASSLTGALSNTEAFF; CDR3nt: TGCGCCAGCAGCTTGACAGGGGCCCTCTCGAACACTGAAGCTTTCTTT; v_gene: TRBV5-1; d_gene: TRBD1; j_gene: TRBJ1-1; abundance: NA
CDR3aa: CASSPTSGREYF; CDR3nt: TGTGCCAGCAGCCCGACTAGCGGAAGGGAGTATTTT; v_gene: TRBV12-3/TRBV12-4; d_gene: TRBD2; j_gene: TRBJ2-3; abundance: many
CDR3aa: CASSRSGPNTGGAYNEQFF; CDR3nt: TGTGCCAGTAGTAGATCCGGGCCCAACACGGGTGGCGCCTACAATGAGCAGTTCTTC; v_gene: TRBV19; d_gene: NA; j_gene: TRBJ2-1; abundance: many
CDR3aa: CASVGTVSTDTQYF; CDR3nt: TGCGCCAGCGTAGGGACAGTGAGCACAGATACGCAGTATTTT; v_gene: TRBV5-1; d_gene: TRBD1; j_gene: TRBJ2-3; abundance: few
CDR3aa: CASSFTGPNTDTQYF; CDR3nt: TGCGCCAGCAGCTTTACAGGGCCAAATACAGATACGCAGTATTTT; v_gene: TRBV5-1; d_gene: NA; j_gene: TRBJ2-3; abundance: many
CDR3aa: CASSSSGLSTDTQYF; CDR3nt: TGTGCCAGCAGCTCATCGGGACTCAGCACAGATACGCAGTATTTT; v_gene: TRBV11-2; d_gene: NA; j_gene: TRBJ2-3; abundance: many
CDR3aa: CSASTTARGPTDTQYF; CDR3nt: TGCAGTGCTTCCACAACGGCTAGGGGTCCCACAGATACGCAGTATTTT; v_gene: TRBV20-1; d_gene: NA; j_gene: TRBJ2-3; abundance: many
CDR3aa: CASSLDAQPQHF; CDR3nt: TGTGCCAGCAGCTTGGACGCTCAGCCCCAGCATTTT; v_gene: TRBV7-9; d_gene: NA; j_gene: TRBJ1-5; abundance: many
CDR3aa: CASSLQGTNTEAFF; CDR3nt: TGCGCCAGCAGCTTGCAGGGGACGAACACTGAAGCTTTCTTT; v_gene: TRBV5-1; d_gene: NA; j_gene: TRBJ1-1; abundance: few
CDR3aa: CASLLVMNTEAFF; CDR3nt: TGTGCCAGCCTCTTGGTGATGAACACTGAAGCTTTCTTT; v_gene: TRBV2; d_gene: NA; j_gene: TRBJ1-1; abundance: NA
CDR3aa: CASSRDRVNSPLHF; CDR3nt: TGTGCCAGCAGCCGAGACAGGGTTAATTCACCCCTCCACTTT; v_gene: TRBV6-5; d_gene: TRBD1; j_gene: TRBJ1-6; abundance: NA
CDR3aa: CASSAAGGSDTQYF; CDR3nt: TGTGCCAGCAGCGCGGCGGGGGGTTCTGATACGCAGTATTTT; v_gene: TRBV9; d_gene: TRBD2; j_gene: TRBJ2-3; abundance: few
CDR3aa: CASSAPRTADLHSYNEQFF; CDR3nt: TGTGCCAGCAGCGCCCCGAGGACTGCGGATTTACACTCCTACAATGAGCAGTTCTTC; v_gene: TRBV9; d_gene: NA; j_gene: TRBJ2-1; abundance: many
CDR3aa: CSGQSRQETQYF; CDR3nt: TGCAGTGGGCAGAGCCGGCAAGAGACCCAGTACTTC; v_gene: TRBV20-1; d_gene: NA; j_gene: TRBJ2-5; abundance: NA
CDR3aa: CASSPSDLWNEQFF; CDR3nt: TGCGCCAGCAGCCCCTCCGACCTGTGGAATGAGCAGTTCTTC; v_gene: TRBV4-1; d_gene: NA; j_gene: TRBJ2-1; abundance: few
CDR3aa: CASSPISKDTEAFF; CDR3nt: TGTGCCAGCTCACCAATCTCGAAGGACACTGAAGCTTTCTTT; v_gene: TRBV18; d_gene: NA; j_gene: TRBJ1-1; abundance: few
CDR3aa: CASSLELPETQYF; CDR3nt: TGTGCCAGCAGCTTGGAGTTGCCAGAGACCCAGTACTTC; v_gene: TRBV5-4; d_gene: NA; j_gene: TRBJ2-5; abundance: many
CDR3aa: CAWSTDPMNTEAFF; CDR3nt: TGTGCCTGGAGTACGGACCCCATGAACACTGAAGCTTTCTTT; v_gene: TRBV30; d_gene: NA; j_gene: TRBJ1-1; abundance: NA
CDR3aa: CASSSSPPYGYTF; CDR3nt: TGTGCCAGCAGCAGTTCTCCCCCCTATGGCTACACCTTC; v_gene: TRBV9; d_gene: NA; j_gene: TRBJ1-2; abundance: few
CDR3aa: CASSSITSYSSTDTQYF; CDR3nt: TGTGCCAGCAGCTCGATCACTAGCTACTCTAGCACAGATACGCAGTATTTT; v_gene: TRBV7-9; d_gene: NA; j_gene: TRBJ2-3; abundance: NA
CDR3aa: CASISGKDSNQPQHF; CDR3nt: TGTGCCAGCATAAGCGGGAAGGATAGCAATCAGCCCCAGCATTTT; v_gene: TRBV2; d_gene: NA; j_gene: TRBJ1-5; abundance: few
CDR3aa: CASSLTGAYTEAFF; CDR3nt: TGTGCCAGCAGTCTTACGGGGGCGTACACTGAAGCTTTCTTT; v_gene: TRBV5-8; d_gene: NA; j_gene: TRBJ1-1; abundance: NA
CDR3aa: CASGSQGTTDTQYF; CDR3nt: TGCGCCAGCGGTTCCCAGGGAACCACAGATACGCAGTATTTT; v_gene: TRBV5-1; d_gene: NA; j_gene: TRBJ2-3; abundance: few
CDR3aa: CSARDDRSSYNEQFF; CDR3nt: TGCAGTGCTAGAGACGACCGCAGCTCCTACAATGAGCAGTTCTTC; v_gene: TRBV20-1; d_gene: NA; j_gene: TRBJ2-1; abundance: NA
CDR3aa: CASSLLGQGRAEAFF; CDR3nt: TGTGCCAGCAGTTTATTGGGACAGGGGAGGGCTGAAGCTTTCTTT; v_gene: TRBV27; d_gene: TRBD1; j_gene: TRBJ1-1; abundance: few
CDR3aa: CATSYSTDTQYF; CDR3nt: TGTGCCACCAGCTACAGCACAGATACGCAGTATTTT; v_gene: TRBV15; d_gene: NA; j_gene: TRBJ2-3; abundance: many
CDR3aa: CASSTTGSTDTQYF; CDR3nt: TGTGCCAGCAGCACCACGGGGAGCACAGATACGCAGTATTTT; v_gene: TRBV5-5; d_gene: NA; j_gene: TRBJ2-3; abundance: many
CDR3aa: CASSLVRNQPQHF; CDR3nt: TGTGCCAGCAGTCTGGTTCGCAATCAGCCCCAGCATTTT; v_gene: TRBV12-3/TRBV12-4; d_gene: NA; j_gene: TRBJ1-5; abundance: NA
CDR3aa: CATSSWTGGASDTQYF; CDR3nt: TGTGCCACCAGCAGTTGGACAGGGGGCGCCTCAGATACGCAGTATTTT; v_gene: TRBV15; d_gene: TRBD1; j_gene: TRBJ2-3; abundance: NA
CDR3aa: CASSPSSGAAYEQYF; CDR3nt: TGCGCCAGCAGCCCCTCCTCGGGGGCCGCCTACGAGCAGTACTTC; v_gene: TRBV4-1; d_gene: NA; j_gene: TRBJ2-7; abundance: NA
CDR3aa: CASSPKLAGGYEQFF; CDR3nt: TGTGCCAGCTCACCAAAACTAGCGGGGGGATATGAGCAGTTCTTC; v_gene: TRBV18; d_gene: TRBD2; j_gene: TRBJ2-1; abundance: few
CDR3aa: CASSPGGSGSGYNEQFF; CDR3nt: TGTGCCAGCTCACCTGGAGGTAGCGGTTCGGGATACAATGAGCAGTTCTTC; v_gene: TRBV18; d_gene: NA; j_gene: TRBJ2-1; abundance: many
CDR3aa: CASSSGTGQSYGYTF; CDR3nt: TGTGCCAGCAGCTCCGGGACAGGGCAATCCTATGGCTACACCTTC; v_gene: TRBV7-6; d_gene: TRBD1; j_gene: TRBJ1-2; abundance: few
CDR3aa: CASSLAPGSYGYTF; CDR3nt: TGCGCCAGCAGCTTGGCCCCAGGGTCCTATGGCTACACCTTC; v_gene: TRBV5-1; d_gene: NA; j_gene: TRBJ1-2; abundance: few
CDR3aa: CASSPRAQGLNTEAFF; CDR3nt: TGTGCCAGCTCACCTAGGGCGCAGGGATTGAACACTGAAGCTTTCTTT; v_gene: TRBV18; d_gene: NA; j_gene: TRBJ1-1; abundance: few
CDR3aa: CASSLSWALGSNSPLHF; CDR3nt: TGTGCCAGCAGCTTATCTTGGGCCTTGGGCTCTAATTCACCCCTCCACTTT; v_gene: TRBV11-3; d_gene: NA; j_gene: TRBJ1-6; abundance: many
CDR3aa: CASSLAQGAYQETQYF; CDR3nt: TGTGCCAGCAGCTTAGCCCAGGGCGCCTACCAAGAGACCCAGTACTTC; v_gene: TRBV7-9; d_gene: NA; j_gene: TRBJ2-5; abundance: NA
CDR3aa: CASSSRGRENEAFF; CDR3nt: TGTGCCAGCAGCAGTAGAGGCAGGGAAAATGAAGCTTTCTTT; v_gene: TRBV25-1; d_gene: NA; j_gene: TRBJ1-1; abundance: NA
CDR3aa: CASSYERGVLYEQYF; CDR3nt: TGTGCCAGCAGTTACGAGCGTGGAGTTCTCTACGAGCAGTACTTC; v_gene: TRBV6-2/TRBV6-3; d_gene: NA; j_gene: TRBJ2-7; abundance: few